This TCR beta chain originates from a study of cytomegalovirus exposure and HLA in healthy donors. V was clipped by 5 bases and J by 7 bases; unmatched bases: 10. The germline V gene encodes CDR1 SGHTS and CDR2 YDEGEE. This CDR3 region has 15 residues. Remarks on this clone: Its antigen is as yet unknown.

Study observations and caveats: In most subjects, TCR beta sequences reportedly gave accurate predictions of HLA-A and HLA-B alleles. Roughly uniform sequencing depth across donors was assumed, possibly incorrectly. Diagnosis of cytomegalovirus status made by the classifier reportedly showed high specificity and sensitivity.

Primers included in the PCR were 60 Vbeta and 13 Jbeta primers. The protocol was immunoSEQ multiplex PCR, while the TCRdb copy is restricted to in-frame clones and leaves out a portion. Of around 88,000 clones in the sample, under 85% were seen once. The genes are TRBV5-8 and TRBJ2-5; TRBD2 matches 11 bases. This TCR was sampled from a woman aged 40 to 50 in good health and CMV-seropositive. Sequencing was done on a sample of PBMCs. CDR3 coding DNA: TGTGCCAGCAGACTCGGGACTAGCGGTGAAGGGACCCAGTACTTC. Its protein product is CASRLGTSGEGTQYF.